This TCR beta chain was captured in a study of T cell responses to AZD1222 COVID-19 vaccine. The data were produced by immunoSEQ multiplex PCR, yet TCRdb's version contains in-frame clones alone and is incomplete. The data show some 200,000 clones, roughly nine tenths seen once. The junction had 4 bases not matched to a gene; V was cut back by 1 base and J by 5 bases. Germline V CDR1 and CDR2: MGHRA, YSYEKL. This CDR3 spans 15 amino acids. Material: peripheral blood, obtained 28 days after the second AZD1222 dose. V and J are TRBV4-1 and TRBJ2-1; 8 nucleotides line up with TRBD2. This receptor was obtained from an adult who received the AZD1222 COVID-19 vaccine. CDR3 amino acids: CASSQVLAGNNEQFF. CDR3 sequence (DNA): TGCGCCAGCAGCCAAGTATTAGCGGGAAACAATGAGCAGTTCTTC.